The sequence of this T cell receptor beta chain was determined in a study of T cells in women clearing cervical HPV infection. The CDR3 runs 13 residues. The V and J ends lost 9 bases and 3 bases respectively, with 13 bases between them. CDR1 is ENHRY, CDR2 SYGVKD, per germline. Here immunoSEQ multiplex PCR was the method, and the copy in TCRdb shows in-frame clones only, minus some. This sample contains some 21,000 clones. Study results and caveats: T-cell numbers per sample were unknown and may explain richness differences.

Concerning this clone: The antigen remains unidentified. The CDR3 goes on 3 residues after the read ends, and that part is filled in from the germline J gene.

The genes are TRBV10-3 and TRBJ2-3; tentatively, D is TRBD1 (5 bases). Specimen: blood buffy coat. The source is a woman aged 18 to 75 with a cervical HPV16 infection that either progressed to CIN3+ or cleared (not recorded which). The part of the CDR3 DNA that was read is TGTGCCATAGGGTCAGGGCAAACAGATACG. Protein: CAIGSGQTDT. The full CDR3 sequence reads CAIGSGQTDTQYF.